The present T cell receptor (beta chain) was sequenced within a study of T-cell memory formation after mild COVID-19. Employing constant-segment primers, 5'RACE generated TCR alpha and TCR beta cDNA libraries bearing sample barcodes and UMIs. MiXCR, applied by TCRdb to the 5' RACE reads, yields one record per CDR3 protein. The sample holds under 450,000 distinct CDR3 sequences, more than 20% seen once. This CDR3 is built from 14 residues. Looked up from germline, CDR1 is SGHAT and CDR2 is FQNNGV. J was trimmed by 3 bases and V by 4 bases; bases with no gene match: 5. This clonotype was detected only a few times.

The chain carries TRBV11-2 and TRBJ1-2; TRBD1 aligns across 7 bases. The receptor was isolated from an adult woman who had mild COVID-19 (a few samples of this study predate the infection). Cell type and time point are not known. Input material: PBMCs or a T cell subset sorted from them (not recorded which). Here the CDR3 DNA reads TGTGCCAGCAGCTACCTCGGGACAGACTATGGCTACACCTTC. Protein: CASSYLGTDYGYTF.